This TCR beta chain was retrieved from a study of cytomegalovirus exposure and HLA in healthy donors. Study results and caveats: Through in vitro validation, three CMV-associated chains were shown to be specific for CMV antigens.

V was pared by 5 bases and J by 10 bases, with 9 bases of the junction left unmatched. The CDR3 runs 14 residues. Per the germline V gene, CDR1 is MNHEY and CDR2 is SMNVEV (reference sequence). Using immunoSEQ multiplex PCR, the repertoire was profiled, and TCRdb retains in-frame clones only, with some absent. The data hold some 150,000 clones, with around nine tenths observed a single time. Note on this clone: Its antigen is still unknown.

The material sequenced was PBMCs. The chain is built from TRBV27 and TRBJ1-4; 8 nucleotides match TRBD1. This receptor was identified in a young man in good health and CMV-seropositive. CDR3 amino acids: CASSPRTGRSKLFF. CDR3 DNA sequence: TGTGCCAGCAGTCCACGGACAGGGCGATCAAAACTGTTTTTT.